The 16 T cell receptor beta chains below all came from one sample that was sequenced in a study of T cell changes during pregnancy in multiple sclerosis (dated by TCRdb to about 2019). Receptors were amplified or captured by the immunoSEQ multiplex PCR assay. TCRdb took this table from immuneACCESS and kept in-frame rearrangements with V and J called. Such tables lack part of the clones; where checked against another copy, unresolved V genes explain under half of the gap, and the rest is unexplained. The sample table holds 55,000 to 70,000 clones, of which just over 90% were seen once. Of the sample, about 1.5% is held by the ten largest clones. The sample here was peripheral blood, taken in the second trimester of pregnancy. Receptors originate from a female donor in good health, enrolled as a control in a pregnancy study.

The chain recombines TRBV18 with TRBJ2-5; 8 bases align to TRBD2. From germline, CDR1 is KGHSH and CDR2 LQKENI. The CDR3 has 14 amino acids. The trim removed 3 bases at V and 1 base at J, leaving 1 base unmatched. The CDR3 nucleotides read TGTGCCAGCTCACCCGGGACTAGCCAAGAGACCCAGTACTTC. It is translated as CASSPGTSQETQYF.

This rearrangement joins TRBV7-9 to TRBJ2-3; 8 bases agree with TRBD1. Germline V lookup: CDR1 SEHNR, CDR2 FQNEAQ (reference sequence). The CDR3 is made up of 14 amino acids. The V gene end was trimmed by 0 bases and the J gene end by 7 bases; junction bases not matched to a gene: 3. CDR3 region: CASSLAGQGNTQYF. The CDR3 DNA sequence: TGTGCCAGCAGCTTAGCTGGACAGGGTAATACGCAGTATTTT.

DNA of the CDR3: TGTGCCAGCAGTCTTAGAGACAGGCTTGTGGGCAATGAGCAGTTCTTC. It specifies CASSLRDRLVGNEQFF. V gene TRBV27 combines with J gene TRBJ2-1, with D perhaps matching TRBD1 (6 bases). V was cut by 5 bases and J by 6 bases, with 20 bases left in between. CDR1 is MNHEY and CDR2 is SMNVEV in the germline V gene (reference sequence). The CDR3 covers 16 residues.

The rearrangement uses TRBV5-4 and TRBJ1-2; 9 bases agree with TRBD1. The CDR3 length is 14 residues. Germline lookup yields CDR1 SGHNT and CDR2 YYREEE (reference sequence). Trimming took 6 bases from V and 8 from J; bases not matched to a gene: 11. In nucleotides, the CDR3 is TGTGCCAGCACCCTGGACAGGGGATTGTCCGGCTACACCTTC. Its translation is CASTLDRGLSGYTF.

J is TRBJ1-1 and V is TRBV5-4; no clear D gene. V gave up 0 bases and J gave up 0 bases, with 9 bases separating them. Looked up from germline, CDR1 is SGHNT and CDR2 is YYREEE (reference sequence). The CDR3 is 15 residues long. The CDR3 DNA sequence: TGTGCCAGCAGCTTGGGTGCGTCGGTGAACACTGAAGCTTTCTTT. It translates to CASSLGASVNTEAFF. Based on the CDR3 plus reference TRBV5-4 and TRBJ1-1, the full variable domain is ETGVTQSPTHLIKTRGQQVTLRCSSQSGHNTVSWYQQALGQGPQFIFQYYREEENGRGNFPPRFSGLQFPNYSSELNVNALELDDSALYLCASSLGASVNTEAFFGQGTRLTVV.

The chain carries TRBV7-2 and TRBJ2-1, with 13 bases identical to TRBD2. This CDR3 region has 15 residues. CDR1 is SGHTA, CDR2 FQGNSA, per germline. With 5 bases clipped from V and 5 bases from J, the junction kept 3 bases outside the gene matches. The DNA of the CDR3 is TGTGCCAGCAGCCTGGGACTAGCGGGGAACAATGAGCAGTTCTTC. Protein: CASSLGLAGNNEQFF.

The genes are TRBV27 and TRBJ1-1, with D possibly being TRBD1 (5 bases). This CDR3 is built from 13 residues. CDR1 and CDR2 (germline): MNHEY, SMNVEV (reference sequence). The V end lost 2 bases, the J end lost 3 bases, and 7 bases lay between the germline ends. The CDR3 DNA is TGTGCCAGCAGTTTACAAGGGGACACTGAAGCTTTCTTT. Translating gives CASSLQGDTEAFF.

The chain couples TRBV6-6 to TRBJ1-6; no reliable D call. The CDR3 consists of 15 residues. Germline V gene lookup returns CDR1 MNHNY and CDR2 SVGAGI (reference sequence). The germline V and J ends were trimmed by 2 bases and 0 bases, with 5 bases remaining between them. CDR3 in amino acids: CASSYPFSYNSPLHF. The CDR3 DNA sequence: TGTGCCAGCAGTTACCCCTTCTCCTATAATTCACCCCTCCACTTT.

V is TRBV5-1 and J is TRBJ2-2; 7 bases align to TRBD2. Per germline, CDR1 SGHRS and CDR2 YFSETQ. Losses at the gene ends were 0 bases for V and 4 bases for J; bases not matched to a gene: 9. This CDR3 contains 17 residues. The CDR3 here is CASSLVSSGDLTGELFF. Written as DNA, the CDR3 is TGCGCCAGCAGCTTGGTTTCGAGCGGGGACCTCACCGGGGAGCTGTTTTTT. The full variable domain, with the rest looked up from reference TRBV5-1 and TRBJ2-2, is KAGVTQTPRYLIKTRGQQVTLSCSPISGHRSVSWYQQTPGQGLQFLFEYFSETQRNKGNFPGRFSGRQFSNSRSEMNVSTLELGDSALYLCASSLVSSGDLTGELFFGEGSRLTVL.

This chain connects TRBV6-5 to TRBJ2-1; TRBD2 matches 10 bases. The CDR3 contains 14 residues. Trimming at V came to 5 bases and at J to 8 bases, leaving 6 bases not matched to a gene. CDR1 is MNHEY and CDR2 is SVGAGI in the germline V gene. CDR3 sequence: CASSGLAGVYEQFF. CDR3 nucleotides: TGTGCCAGCAGTGGGCTAGCGGGAGTATATGAGCAGTTCTTC.

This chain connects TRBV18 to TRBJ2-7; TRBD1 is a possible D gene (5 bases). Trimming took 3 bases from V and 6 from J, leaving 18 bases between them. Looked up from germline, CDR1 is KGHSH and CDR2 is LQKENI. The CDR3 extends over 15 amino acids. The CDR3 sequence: CASSPRRSRDGEQYF. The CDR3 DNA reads TGTGCCAGCTCACCGAGACGAAGCAGGGATGGCGAGCAGTACTTC. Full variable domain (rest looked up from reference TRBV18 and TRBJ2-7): NAGVMQNPRHLVRRRGQEARLRCSPMKGHSHVYWYRQLPEEGLKFMVYLQKENIIDESGMPKERFSAEFPKEGPSILRIQQVVRGDSAAYFCASSPRRSRDGEQYFGPGTRLTVT.

CDR3 nucleotides: TGTGCCAGTAGTAGGGACTGGGGGGGGACTGAAGCTTTCTTT. It encodes CASSRDWGGTEAFF. The chain uses TRBV19 and TRBJ1-1, with TRBD1 as a possible D gene (5 bases). V was trimmed by 4 bases and J by 5 bases, leaving 14 bases between them. Germline-derived CDR1 and CDR2 are LNHDA and SQIVND (reference sequence). The CDR3 is 14 amino acids.

Here the CDR3 reads CASSLSGVSYEQYF. CDR3 nucleotides: TGTGCCAGCAGTTTGAGCGGGGTCTCCTACGAGCAGTACTTC. This chain joins TRBV28 and TRBJ2-7, with 7 bases fitting TRBD2. The CDR3 runs 14 residues. Per germline, CDR1 MDHEN and CDR2 SYDVKM. V lost 3 bases, J lost 0 bases, and 2 bases stayed unmatched.

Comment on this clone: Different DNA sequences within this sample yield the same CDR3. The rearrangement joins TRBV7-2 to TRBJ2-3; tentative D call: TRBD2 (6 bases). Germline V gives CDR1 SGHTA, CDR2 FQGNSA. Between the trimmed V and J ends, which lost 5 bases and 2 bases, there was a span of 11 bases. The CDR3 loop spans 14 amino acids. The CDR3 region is CASSPGLSTDTQYF. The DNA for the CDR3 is TGTGCCAGCAGCCCGGGACTGTCCACAGATACGCAGTATTTT.

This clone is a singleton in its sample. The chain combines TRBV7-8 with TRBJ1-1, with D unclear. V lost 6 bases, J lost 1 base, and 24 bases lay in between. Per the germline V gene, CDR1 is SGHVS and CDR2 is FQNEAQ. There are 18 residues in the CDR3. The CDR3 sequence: CASRHNSRSQITNTEAFF. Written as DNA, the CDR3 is TGTGCCAGCAGGCACAACAGCCGTTCACAGATCACGAACACTGAAGCTTTCTTT. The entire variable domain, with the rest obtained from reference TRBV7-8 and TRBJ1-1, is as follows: GAGVSQSPRYKVAKRGQDVALRCDPISGHVSLFWYQQALGQGPEFLTYFQNEAQLDKSGLPSDRFFAERPEGSVSTLKIQRTQQEDSAVYLCASRHNSRSQITNTEAFFGQGTRLTVV.

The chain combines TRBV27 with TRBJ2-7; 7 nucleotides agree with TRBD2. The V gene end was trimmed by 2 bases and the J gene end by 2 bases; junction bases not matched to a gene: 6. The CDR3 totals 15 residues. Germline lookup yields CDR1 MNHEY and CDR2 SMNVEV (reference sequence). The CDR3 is CASSLTASGTYEQYF. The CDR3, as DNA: TGTGCCAGCAGTTTAACTGCTAGCGGCACCTACGAGCAGTACTTC.